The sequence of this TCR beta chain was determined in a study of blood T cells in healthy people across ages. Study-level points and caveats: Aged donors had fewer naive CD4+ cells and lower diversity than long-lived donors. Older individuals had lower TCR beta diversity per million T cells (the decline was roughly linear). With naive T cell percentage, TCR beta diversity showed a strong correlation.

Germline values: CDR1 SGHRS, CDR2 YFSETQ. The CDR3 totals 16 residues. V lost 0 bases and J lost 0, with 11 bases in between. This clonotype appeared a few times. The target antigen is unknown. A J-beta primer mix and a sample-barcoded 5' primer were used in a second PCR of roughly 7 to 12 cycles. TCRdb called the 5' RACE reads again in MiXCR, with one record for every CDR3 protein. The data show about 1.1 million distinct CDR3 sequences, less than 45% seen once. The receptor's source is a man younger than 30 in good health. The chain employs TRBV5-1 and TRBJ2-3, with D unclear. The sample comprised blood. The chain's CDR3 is CASSLGAAASTDTQYF. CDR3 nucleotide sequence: TGCGCCAGCAGCTTGGGGGCGGCGGCTAGCACAGATACGCAGTATTTT.